This T cell receptor beta chain is drawn from a study of blood T cell repertoires in COVID-19. As for the study in general: The origin of the acute and convalescent COVID-19 samples was the United States, Italy and Spain. T cells, B-cell-depleted T cells, or PBMCs supplied cDNA or gDNA.

The CDR3 extends over 13 amino acids. Germline values: CDR1 MNHEY, CDR2 SMNVEV (reference sequence). The V and J ends lost 3 bases and 1 base respectively, with 6 bases between them. Original handling: Reference gene primer amplification yielded estimated nucleated cell counts. The assay was immunoSEQ multiplex PCR, and TCRdb's table has in-frame clones only and misses some. V, J and clone size were drawn from that table, and D and trimming were deduced from the DNA. The data contain approximately 390,000 clones, nearly 90% of them singletons. V and J are TRBV27 and TRBJ2-5; D is ambiguous. Sequencing was performed on peripheral blood. The clonotype originates from a young man with active or convalescent COVID-19. CDR3 bases: TGTGCCAGCAGTTTTTCCAGCCAAGAGACCCAGTACTTC. Its translation: CASSFSSQETQYF.